The present T cell receptor beta chain was sequenced within a study of T cells in Graves' hyperthyroidism and ophthalmopathy. This clonotype was seen more than once but under ten times. TCR beta CDR3 regions were amplified from RNA. An initial round of RT-PCR targeting the TCR CDR3 relied on the HTBI primer set. TCRdb redid the calling of the multiplex PCR reads with MiXCR, one entry per CDR3 protein. Of 800,000 or so distinct CDR3 sequences detected, more than 30% appear once; the ten largest clones hold 8.9%. This CDR3 comprises 15 residues. Germline V gives CDR1 SGHTS, CDR2 YDEGEE. V lost 4 bases and J lost 5; bases outside the gene matches: 9.

The chain couples TRBV5-8 to TRBJ1-1; 9 positions agree with TRBD1. This receptor was identified in a man aged 18 to 35 with Graves' hyperthyroidism. The material sequenced was blood. CDR3 sequence (DNA): TGTGCCAGCAGCCACCCCACAGGGGGCGAGACTGAAGCTTTCTTT. Its translation is CASSHPTGGETEAFF. Variable domain in full (rest from reference TRBV5-8 and TRBJ1-1): EAGVTQSPTHLIKTRGQQATLRCSPISGHTSVYWYQQALGLGLQFLLWYDEGEERNRGNFPPRFSGRQFPNYSSELNVNALELEDSALYLCASSHPTGGETEAFFGQGTRLTVV.